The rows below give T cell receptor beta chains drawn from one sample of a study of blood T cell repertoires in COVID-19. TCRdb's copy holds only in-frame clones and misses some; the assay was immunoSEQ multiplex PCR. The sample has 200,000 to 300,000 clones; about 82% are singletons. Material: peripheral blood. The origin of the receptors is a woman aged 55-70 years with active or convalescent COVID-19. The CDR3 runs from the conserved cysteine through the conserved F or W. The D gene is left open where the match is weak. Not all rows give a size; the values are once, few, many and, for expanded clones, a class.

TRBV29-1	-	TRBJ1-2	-	TGCAGCGTTGGAATCCCTAGTGGCTACACCTTC	CSVGIPSGYTF
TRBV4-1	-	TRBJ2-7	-	TGCGCCAGCAGCCAAGTACTAATTCCGACCTACGAGCAGTACTTC	CASSQVLIPTYEQYF
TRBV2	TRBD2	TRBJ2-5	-	TGTGCCAGCAGCCTAGCGGGAGAGACCCAGTACTTC	CASSLAGETQYF
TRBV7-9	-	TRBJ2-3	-	TGTGCCAGCAGCTTAGCTGGGGGGAGCGGAGATACGCAGTATTTT	CASSLAGGSGDTQYF
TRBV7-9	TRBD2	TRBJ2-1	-	TGTGCCAGCAGCCTCGGACTAGCGGGAGATCTTGAGCAGTTCTTC	CASSLGLAGDLEQFF
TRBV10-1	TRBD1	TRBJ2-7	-	TGCGCCAGCAGTGAGAGCGGACAGGCAGGTGAGCAGTACTTC	CASSESGQAGEQYF
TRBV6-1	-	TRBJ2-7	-	TGTGCCAGCAGTGAACCGCGGGGCAGGAGCTCCTACGAGCAGTACTTC	CASSEPRGRSSYEQYF
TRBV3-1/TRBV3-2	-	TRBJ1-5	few	TGTGCCAGCAGCCAAGGAGTCCAGCCCCAGCATTTT	CASSQGVQPQHF
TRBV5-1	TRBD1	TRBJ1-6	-	TGCGCCAGCAGCACAAACCGGGACAGAAATTCACCCCTCCACTTT	CASSTNRDRNSPLHF
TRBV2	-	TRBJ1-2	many	TGTGCCAGCAGTGAGTATGGAGGTAACGGTGGCGATGGCTACACCTTC	CASSEYGGNGGDGYTF
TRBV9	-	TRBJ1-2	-	TGTGCCAGCAGCGTAGGAACGGAGTTGGCCTATGGCTACACCTTC	CASSVGTELAYGYTF
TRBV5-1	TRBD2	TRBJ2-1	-	TGCGCCAGCAGCCTCGCTTTGGCTAGCGGCTCCTACAATGAGCAGTTCTTC	CASSLALASGSYNEQFF
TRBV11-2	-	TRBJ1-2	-	TGTGCCAGCAGCTTAGTGAGGGCGGGCTACACCTTC	CASSLVRAGYTF
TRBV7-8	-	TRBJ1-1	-	TGTGCCAGCAGCTCCCTAGGAGGGTGGATGAACACTGAAGCTTTCTTT	CASSSLGGWMNTEAFF
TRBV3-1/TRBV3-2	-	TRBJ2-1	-	TGTGCCAGCACCCCGGGAGCCCTAGGAGGGAATGAGCAGTTCTTC	CASTPGALGGNEQFF
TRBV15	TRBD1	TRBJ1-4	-	TGTGCCACCAGCAGAGATCGGGGACAGAGTAATGAAAAACTGTTTTTT	CATSRDRGQSNEKLFF
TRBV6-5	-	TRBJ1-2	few	TGTGCCAGCAGTTACGAGGGAGTCGGCTATGGCTACACCTTC	CASSYEGVGYGYTF
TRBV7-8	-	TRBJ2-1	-	TGTGCCAGCAGCTTCAAATATGGGGCGGGGATGAATGAGCAGTTCTTC	CASSFKYGAGMNEQFF
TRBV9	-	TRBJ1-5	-	TGTGCCAGCAGCGTAGGAATAGGGGGAGAGGGGGATCAGCCCCAGCATTTT	CASSVGIGGEGDQPQHF
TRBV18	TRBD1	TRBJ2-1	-	TGTGCCAGCTCACTTACAGGGGTATCCTACAATGAGCAGTTCTTC	CASSLTGVSYNEQFF
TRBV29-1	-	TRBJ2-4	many	TGCAGCGTTGAACCCCCGACCGAGGTAGCCAAAAACATTCAGTACTTC	CSVEPPTEVAKNIQYF
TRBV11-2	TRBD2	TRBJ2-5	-	TGTGCCAGCAGCTCCCTGGACGGGAGGATGACCCAGTACTTC	CASSSLDGRMTQYF
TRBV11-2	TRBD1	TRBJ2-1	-	TGTGCCAGCAGCTCCCCAACGACAGGGAAAAATGAGCAGTTCTTC	CASSSPTTGKNEQFF
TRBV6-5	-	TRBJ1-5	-	TGTGCCAGCAGCAACTACGGCGGCAATCAGCCCCAGCATTTT	CASSNYGGNQPQHF
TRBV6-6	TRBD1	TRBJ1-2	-	TGTGCCAGCAGTTACCGACAGGGGCTTAACTATGGCTACACCTTC	CASSYRQGLNYGYTF
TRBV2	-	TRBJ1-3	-	TGTGCCAGCAGGAGAGCTGGAAACACCATATATTTT	CASRRAGNTIYF
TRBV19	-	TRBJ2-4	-	TGTGCCAGTAGTATAGTGGGGCAGGGAAACATTCAGTACTTC	CASSIVGQGNIQYF
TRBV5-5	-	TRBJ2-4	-	TGTGCCAGCAGCTTGTCTCCGGGGTTCGACATTCAGTACTTC	CASSLSPGFDIQYF
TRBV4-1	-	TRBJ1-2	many	TGCGCCAGCAGCCAGACAGGTTCCCGATTTAACACCTTC	CASSQTGSRFNTF
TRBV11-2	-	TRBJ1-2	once	TGTGCCAGCAGCCCGCCCTTGGGGCCTCGCGGCTATGGCTACACCTTC	CASSPPLGPRGYGYTF
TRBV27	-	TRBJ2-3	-	TGTGCCAGCAGTCCAGAGGCTGTTTTAGATACGCAGTATTTT	CASSPEAVLDTQYF
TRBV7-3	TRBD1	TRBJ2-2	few	TGTGCCAGCAGCTTATGGGGACAGGGGGCGAACACCGGGGAGCTGTTTTTT	CASSLWGQGANTGELFF
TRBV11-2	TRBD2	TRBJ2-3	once	TGTGCCAGCAGCTCGACTAGCGGGGGGGCCAGGGCACACTCAGATACGCAGTATTTT	CASSSTSGGARAHSDTQYF
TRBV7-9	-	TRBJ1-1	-	TGTGCCAGCAGCTTAAATCCAGTCCTGAACACTGAAGCTTTCTTT	CASSLNPVLNTEAFF
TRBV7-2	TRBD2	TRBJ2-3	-	TGTGCCAGCAGCTCGGCGGGGGGCGATACGCAGTATTTT	CASSSAGGDTQYF
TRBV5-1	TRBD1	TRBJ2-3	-	TGCGCCAGCAGCTTGGCTGGACAGGTCGAATTGGATACGCAGTATTTT	CASSLAGQVELDTQYF
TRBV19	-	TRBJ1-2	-	TGTGCCAGTAGTCCGCAGGGGCAGGAATCCTATGGCTACACCTTC	CASSPQGQESYGYTF
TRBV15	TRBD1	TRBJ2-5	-	TGTGCCACCAGCAGAGCCCCCCAGGGGGTCCAAGAGACCCAGTACTTC	CATSRAPQGVQETQYF
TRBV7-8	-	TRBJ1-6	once	TGTGCCAGCAGCTCCCAGGGTGGTTCCTATAATTCACCCCTCCACTTT	CASSSQGGSYNSPLHF
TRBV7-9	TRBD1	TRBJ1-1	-	TGTGCCAGCAGCATAGGAGGGGGCGCGACAGCTTTCTTT	CASSIGGGATAFF
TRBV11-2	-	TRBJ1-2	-	TGTGCCAGCAGCTTAGTAGACAGGTCGAGAGGCTACACCTTC	CASSLVDRSRGYTF
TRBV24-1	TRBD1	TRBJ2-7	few	TGTGCCACCAGTTCCTCACCGGGACAGGGACCCTACGAGCAGTACTTC	CATSSSPGQGPYEQYF
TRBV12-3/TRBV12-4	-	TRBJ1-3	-	TGTGCCAGCAGTCCTTTATCCGGAAACACCATATATTTT	CASSPLSGNTIYF
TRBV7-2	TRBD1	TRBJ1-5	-	TGTGCCAGCAGCTTGACAGGGGGCTCTAGCAATCAGCCCCAGCATTTT	CASSLTGGSSNQPQHF
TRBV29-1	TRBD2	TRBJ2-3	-	TGCAGCGTTGTACCTAGCGGGCGCACAGATACGCAGTATTTT	CSVVPSGRTDTQYF
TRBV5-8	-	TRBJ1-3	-	TGTGCCAGCAGCTCCAGGGTTCGTCCTGGAAACACCATATATTTT	CASSSRVRPGNTIYF
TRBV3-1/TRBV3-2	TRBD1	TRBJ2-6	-	TGTGCCAGCAGCCTGGGACAGGCCCTCTCTGGGGCCAACGTCCTGACTTTC	CASSLGQALSGANVLTF
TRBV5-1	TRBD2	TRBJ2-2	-	TGCGCCAGCAGCTTGGTCGGGACTAGCGGGCCGTGGACCGGGGAGCTGTTTTTT	CASSLVGTSGPWTGELFF
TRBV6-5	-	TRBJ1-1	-	TGTGCCAGTCCGGGGGGAGGTTATACTGAAGCTTTCTTT	CASPGGGYTEAFF
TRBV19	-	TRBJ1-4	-	TGTGCCAGTAGTATAGAACGGACTAATGAAAAACTGTTTTTT	CASSIERTNEKLFF
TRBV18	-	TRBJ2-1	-	TGTGCCAGCTCACAATTGACAGGTGAGCAGTTCTTC	CASSQLTGEQFF
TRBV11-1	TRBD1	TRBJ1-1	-	TGTGCCAGCAACCAATTCAGGGACAGTGAAGCTTTCTTT	CASNQFRDSEAFF
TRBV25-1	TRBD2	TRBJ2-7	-	TGTGCCAGCCAGCGGGAGCTCCCTTACGAGCAGTACTTC	CASQRELPYEQYF
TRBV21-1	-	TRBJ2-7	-	TGTGCCAGCATCAGATACCGGGACAGGGGAAACAGGGACGAGCAGTACTTC	CASIRYRDRGNRDEQYF
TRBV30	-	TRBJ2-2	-	TGTGCCTGGAGTGTACAGGGCACCGGGGAGCTGTTTTTT	CAWSVQGTGELFF
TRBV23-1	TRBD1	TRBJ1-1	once	TGCGCCAGCAGCTCCGACAGGGGGCGACACACTGAAGCTTTCTTT	CASSSDRGRHTEAFF
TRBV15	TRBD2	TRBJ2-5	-	TGTGCCACCAGCAGAGAACTAGCGGGAGAGACCCAGTACTTC	CATSRELAGETQYF